The rows below give T cell receptor beta chains drawn from one sample of a study of CD8+ T cells in alopecia areata. Clones were sequenced by immunoSEQ multiplex PCR, and TCRdb holds only the in-frame ones, with some missing. The profile shows about 110,000 clones, about 60% of them singletons. This specimen consisted of CD8+ T cells sorted from blood, obtained at week 24, from a patient treated with tofacitinib. The receptors shown here come from a human donor with alopecia areata. CDR3s include the opening cysteine and the closing phenylalanine or tryptophan. Each record gives: V gene, J gene, clone size, D gene, CDR3 protein, CDR3 DNA. D genes are given only for firm matches. Clone size, where shown, is once, few, many, or a class for clones that have expanded.

V gene: TRBV4-2; J gene: TRBJ1-5; clone size: -; D gene: TRBD1; CDR3 protein: CASSQAPGDRESQPQHF; CDR3 DNA: TGTGCCAGCAGCCAAGCCCCTGGGGACAGGGAGAGTCAGCCCCAGCATTTT
V gene: TRBV12-5; J gene: TRBJ2-7; clone size: -; D gene: -; CDR3 protein: CASVRSGGALYEQYF; CDR3 DNA: TGTGCTAGTGTCCGTTCCGGGGGCGCGCTCTACGAGCAGTACTTC
V gene: TRBV6-6; J gene: TRBJ2-7; clone size: -; D gene: -; CDR3 protein: CASSYSIPTSYEQYF; CDR3 DNA: TGTGCCAGCAGTTACTCGATCCCGACCTCCTACGAGCAGTACTTC
V gene: TRBV5-6; J gene: TRBJ2-7; clone size: -; D gene: -; CDR3 protein: CASSLGGLVYEQYF; CDR3 DNA: TGTGCCAGCAGCTTGGGAGGTCTCGTCTACGAGCAGTACTTC
V gene: TRBV30; J gene: TRBJ1-2; clone size: -; D gene: -; CDR3 protein: CAWDWGLGYTF; CDR3 DNA: TGTGCCTGGGATTGGGGCTTAGGCTACACCTTC
V gene: TRBV9; J gene: TRBJ1-1; clone size: -; D gene: -; CDR3 protein: CASSPLGEVNTEAFF; CDR3 DNA: TGTGCCAGCAGCCCCCTGGGGGAGGTGAACACTGAAGCTTTCTTT
V gene: TRBV6-5; J gene: TRBJ2-7; clone size: -; D gene: -; CDR3 protein: CASSYSDTQYEQYF; CDR3 DNA: TGTGCCAGCAGTTACTCGGACACACAATACGAGCAGTACTTC
V gene: TRBV10-3; J gene: TRBJ2-1; clone size: -; D gene: TRBD2; CDR3 protein: CAISGVAGSYNEQFF; CDR3 DNA: TGTGCCATCAGTGGAGTAGCGGGGAGTTACAATGAGCAGTTCTTC
V gene: TRBV19; J gene: TRBJ1-2; clone size: -; D gene: -; CDR3 protein: CASSLSYRDTDHYGYTF; CDR3 DNA: TGTGCCAGTAGTCTGAGTTACCGGGACACCGACCACTATGGCTACACCTTC
V gene: TRBV2; J gene: TRBJ1-1; clone size: once; D gene: -; CDR3 protein: CASSWIADTEAFF; CDR3 DNA: TGTGCCAGCAGTTGGATCGCCGACACTGAAGCTTTCTTT
V gene: TRBV5-1; J gene: TRBJ2-2; clone size: -; D gene: -; CDR3 protein: CASSWGPGADTGELFF; CDR3 DNA: TGCGCCAGCAGCTGGGGGCCAGGGGCCGACACCGGGGAGCTGTTTTTT
V gene: TRBV5-6; J gene: TRBJ1-1; clone size: -; D gene: -; CDR3 protein: CASSLAIGTEAFF; CDR3 DNA: TGTGCCAGCAGCTTGGCCATAGGAACTGAAGCTTTCTTT
V gene: TRBV6-5; J gene: TRBJ1-1; clone size: -; D gene: -; CDR3 protein: CAAQEGIGTEAFF; CDR3 DNA: TGTGCCGCCCAGGAGGGGATAGGCACTGAAGCTTTCTTT
V gene: TRBV10-2; J gene: TRBJ2-2; clone size: -; D gene: -; CDR3 protein: CASSLRGSTGELFF; CDR3 DNA: TGCGCCAGCAGTTTGCGGGGTTCCACCGGGGAGCTGTTTTTT
V gene: TRBV4-1; J gene: TRBJ1-1; clone size: -; D gene: -; CDR3 protein: CASSQNSGGTEAFF; CDR3 DNA: TGCGCCAGCAGCCAAAATTCCGGCGGCACTGAAGCTTTCTTT
V gene: TRBV12-5; J gene: TRBJ1-5; clone size: -; D gene: -; CDR3 protein: CASGLTSLIYSNQPQHF; CDR3 DNA: TGTGCTAGTGGTTTGACTTCGTTGATCTATAGCAATCAGCCCCAGCATTTT
V gene: TRBV7-2; J gene: TRBJ2-1; clone size: -; D gene: TRBD2; CDR3 protein: CASSSRGGSYNEQFF; CDR3 DNA: TGTGCCAGCAGCTCGCGGGGGGGCTCCTACAATGAGCAGTTCTTC
V gene: TRBV7-9; J gene: TRBJ1-6; clone size: few; D gene: TRBD1; CDR3 protein: CASSLFDRDSPLHF; CDR3 DNA: TGTGCCAGCAGCCTCTTTGACAGGGATTCACCCCTCCACTTT
V gene: TRBV23-1; J gene: TRBJ1-1; clone size: -; D gene: -; CDR3 protein: CASSQSEPTHMNTEAFF; CDR3 DNA: TGCGCCAGCAGTCAATCCGAACCTACACATATGAACACTGAAGCTTTCTTT
V gene: TRBV4-2; J gene: TRBJ1-1; clone size: -; D gene: -; CDR3 protein: CASSHSGLDTEAFF; CDR3 DNA: TGTGCCAGCAGCCACTCCGGTTTGGACACTGAAGCTTTCTTT
V gene: TRBV5-1; J gene: TRBJ1-1; clone size: -; D gene: TRBD1; CDR3 protein: CASRQGMKGMNTEAFF; CDR3 DNA: TGCGCCAGTCGACAGGGGATGAAAGGCATGAACACTGAAGCTTTCTTT
V gene: TRBV29-1; J gene: TRBJ1-1; clone size: -; D gene: -; CDR3 protein: CSVRVNRAEAFF; CDR3 DNA: TGCAGCGTTCGGGTTAACAGAGCTGAAGCTTTCTTT
V gene: TRBV6-5; J gene: TRBJ1-1; clone size: -; D gene: -; CDR3 protein: CASKTRITEAFF; CDR3 DNA: TGTGCCAGTAAGACACGGATCACTGAAGCTTTCTTT
V gene: TRBV30; J gene: TRBJ1-2; clone size: -; D gene: -; CDR3 protein: CAWTGGRGYTF; CDR3 DNA: TGTGCCTGGACCGGAGGTCGGGGCTACACCTTC
V gene: TRBV30; J gene: TRBJ1-1; clone size: -; D gene: -; CDR3 protein: CAWSVGGSEAFF; CDR3 DNA: TGTGCCTGGAGTGTAGGAGGGTCTGAAGCTTTCTTT
V gene: TRBV11-2; J gene: TRBJ2-5; clone size: few; D gene: TRBD2; CDR3 protein: CASSLPGLAGGETQYF; CDR3 DNA: TGTGCCAGCAGCTTGCCCGGACTAGCGGGGGGAGAGACCCAGTACTTC
V gene: TRBV9; J gene: TRBJ2-2; clone size: few; D gene: -; CDR3 protein: CASSGGGGELFF; CDR3 DNA: TGTGCCAGCAGCGGAGGAGGCGGGGAGCTGTTTTTT
V gene: TRBV7-9; J gene: TRBJ2-6; clone size: -; D gene: -; CDR3 protein: CASSPPRGPTGANVLTF; CDR3 DNA: TGTGCCAGCAGCCCCCCCAGGGGACCAACTGGGGCCAACGTCCTGACTTTC
V gene: TRBV13; J gene: TRBJ2-5; clone size: -; D gene: -; CDR3 protein: CASSLSREVGVQETQYF; CDR3 DNA: TGTGCCAGCAGCTTAAGCAGGGAAGTCGGGGTTCAAGAGACCCAGTACTTC
V gene: TRBV5-1; J gene: TRBJ1-2; clone size: -; D gene: -; CDR3 protein: CASSHRTTYGLDYGYTF; CDR3 DNA: TGCGCCAGCAGCCACCGCACCACCTACGGGCTCGACTATGGCTACACCTTC
V gene: TRBV14; J gene: TRBJ1-6; clone size: -; D gene: -; CDR3 protein: CASSQVSRQDNSPLHF; CDR3 DNA: TGTGCCAGCAGCCAAGTATCGAGACAGGATAATTCACCCCTCCACTTT
V gene: TRBV5-6; J gene: TRBJ2-7; clone size: -; D gene: -; CDR3 protein: CASSLGESEQYF; CDR3 DNA: TGTGCCAGCAGCTTAGGAGAAAGCGAGCAGTACTTC
V gene: TRBV2; J gene: TRBJ2-3; clone size: -; D gene: TRBD2; CDR3 protein: CATSIAGPDTQYF; CDR3 DNA: TGTGCCACCAGCATAGCGGGGCCAGATACGCAGTATTTT
V gene: TRBV9; J gene: TRBJ1-2; clone size: -; D gene: -; CDR3 protein: CASSGGPFPYGYTF; CDR3 DNA: TGTGCCAGCAGCGGAGGGCCCTTCCCATATGGCTACACCTTC
V gene: TRBV6-5; J gene: TRBJ1-5; clone size: -; D gene: -; CDR3 protein: CASSYRRDSNQPQHF; CDR3 DNA: TGTGCCAGCAGTTACAGGAGGGATAGCAATCAGCCCCAGCATTTT
V gene: TRBV7-9; J gene: TRBJ2-4; clone size: -; D gene: -; CDR3 protein: CASLPIAKNIQYF; CDR3 DNA: TGTGCCAGCCTCCCTATAGCCAAAAACATTCAGTACTTC
V gene: TRBV13; J gene: TRBJ2-7; clone size: -; D gene: TRBD1; CDR3 protein: CASSRAGQGSYEQYF; CDR3 DNA: TGTGCCAGCAGCCGAGCGGGACAGGGCTCCTACGAGCAGTACTTC